A selection of T cell receptor beta chains follows, all from one sample in a study of blood T cell repertoires in COVID-19. Generated by immunoSEQ multiplex PCR, the TCRdb table keeps only in-frame clones and is missing some. Of roughly 300,000 clones detected, approximately 85% appear once; the ten largest clones hold just over 7%. Sequencing input: peripheral blood. The receptors come from a human donor in a cohort sampled during active COVID-19. CDR3s include the opening cysteine and the closing phenylalanine or tryptophan. The order of the fields is J gene, V gene, CDR3 protein.

J gene: TRBJ1-1; V gene: TRBV19; CDR3 protein: CASSKGQLNTEAFF
J gene: TRBJ2-3; V gene: TRBV7-3; CDR3 protein: CASSPDRLADTQYF
J gene: TRBJ1-6; V gene: TRBV4-2; CDR3 protein: CASSLSGGNSPLHF
J gene: TRBJ1-6; V gene: TRBV7-2; CDR3 protein: CASSLFPSPLHF
J gene: TRBJ2-2; V gene: TRBV19; CDR3 protein: CASSFQGNGGELFF
J gene: TRBJ1-1; V gene: TRBV24-1; CDR3 protein: CATSTRGDTEAFF
J gene: TRBJ2-2; V gene: TRBV27; CDR3 protein: CASSFKGMHTGELFF
J gene: TRBJ1-5; V gene: TRBV19; CDR3 protein: CASREEGTSQPQHF
J gene: TRBJ2-7; V gene: TRBV10-3; CDR3 protein: CAISEGASAYEQYF
J gene: TRBJ1-2; V gene: TRBV19; CDR3 protein: CASSMAPNYGYTF
J gene: TRBJ1-6; V gene: TRBV14; CDR3 protein: CASSQVPGQRSPLHF
J gene: TRBJ1-1; V gene: TRBV2; CDR3 protein: CAIGEGRTEAFF
J gene: TRBJ2-1; V gene: TRBV7-9; CDR3 protein: CASSLLNRDSYNEQFF
J gene: TRBJ1-1; V gene: TRBV30; CDR3 protein: CAWSVLRANTEAFF
J gene: TRBJ2-2; V gene: TRBV5-4; CDR3 protein: CASSSGTGNTGELFF
J gene: TRBJ1-5; V gene: TRBV7-8; CDR3 protein: CASSLGRVLSQPQHF
J gene: TRBJ1-3; V gene: TRBV5-6; CDR3 protein: CASSLGAVSGNTIYF
J gene: TRBJ1-5; V gene: TRBV6-5; CDR3 protein: CASRGGNLGNQPQHF
J gene: TRBJ2-7; V gene: TRBV10-3; CDR3 protein: CAIPKNPGQGSGGTYEQYF
J gene: TRBJ2-3; V gene: TRBV2; CDR3 protein: CASRPRGASTDTQYF
J gene: TRBJ2-2; V gene: TRBV10-3; CDR3 protein: CAISGTGDGELFF
J gene: TRBJ1-1; V gene: TRBV5-4; CDR3 protein: CASSHSGSTEAFF
J gene: TRBJ2-1; V gene: TRBV19; CDR3 protein: CASSIDHQISYNEQFF
J gene: TRBJ1-1; V gene: TRBV10-1; CDR3 protein: CASGQPNTEAFF
J gene: TRBJ2-3; V gene: TRBV2; CDR3 protein: CASSAQVPDTQYF
J gene: TRBJ2-5; V gene: TRBV7-9; CDR3 protein: CASSPGQGVKTQYF
J gene: TRBJ2-7; V gene: TRBV19; CDR3 protein: CASSRAGADYEQYF
J gene: TRBJ2-1; V gene: TRBV5-4; CDR3 protein: CASSQGDREGQFF
J gene: TRBJ1-1; V gene: TRBV2; CDR3 protein: CALPGGGTVNTEAFF
J gene: TRBJ1-1; V gene: TRBV29-1; CDR3 protein: CSVVQGGVTEAFF
J gene: TRBJ2-7; V gene: TRBV24-1; CDR3 protein: CATRQDRPDFGEQYF
J gene: TRBJ1-2; V gene: TRBV6-5; CDR3 protein: CASSYWDRGGYTF
J gene: TRBJ1-5; V gene: TRBV5-1; CDR3 protein: CASSLGPGWLNQPQHF
J gene: TRBJ1-3; V gene: TRBV5-6; CDR3 protein: CASSAVYSGNTIYF
J gene: TRBJ1-5; V gene: TRBV5-8; CDR3 protein: CASSFGTVSNQPQHF
J gene: TRBJ1-1; V gene: TRBV2; CDR3 protein: CASTDWGGRGMTEAFF
J gene: TRBJ2-2; V gene: TRBV2; CDR3 protein: CASSKAQGREIGELFF
J gene: TRBJ2-7; V gene: TRBV10-3; CDR3 protein: CATRQTGSGYEQYF
J gene: TRBJ1-3; V gene: TRBV23-1; CDR3 protein: CASNPGTGLSGNTIYF
J gene: TRBJ1-1; V gene: TRBV5-6; CDR3 protein: CAIPPGHESTEAFF
J gene: TRBJ2-1; V gene: TRBV4-2; CDR3 protein: CASSQPTSGGSNEQFF
J gene: TRBJ1-6; V gene: TRBV27; CDR3 protein: CASSLSGRNNSPLHF
J gene: TRBJ1-2; V gene: TRBV2; CDR3 protein: CAIDRGQGGYTF
J gene: TRBJ2-2; V gene: TRBV10-1; CDR3 protein: CASSRDTGELFF
J gene: TRBJ1-6; V gene: TRBV19; CDR3 protein: CASSIGATSPLHF
J gene: TRBJ1-2; V gene: TRBV5-8; CDR3 protein: CASSPVQENLYYGYTF
J gene: TRBJ2-3; V gene: TRBV5-6; CDR3 protein: CASSSLAGGQSDTQYF
J gene: TRBJ2-3; V gene: TRBV13; CDR3 protein: CASSREDTQYF
J gene: TRBJ1-6; V gene: TRBV7-3; CDR3 protein: CASSLMGRASPLHF
J gene: TRBJ1-1; V gene: TRBV24-1; CDR3 protein: CATSGTGPNTEAFF
J gene: TRBJ1-2; V gene: TRBV6-5; CDR3 protein: CASRATVYGYTF
J gene: TRBJ2-7; V gene: TRBV7-9; CDR3 protein: CASTKIRGPLGEQYF
J gene: TRBJ2-7; V gene: TRBV3-1/TRBV3-2; CDR3 protein: CASSQDPRTGNYEQYF
J gene: TRBJ2-1; V gene: TRBV9; CDR3 protein: CASSVAAGWGLDEQFF
J gene: TRBJ1-1; V gene: TRBV5-6; CDR3 protein: CASELRYGADTEAFF
J gene: TRBJ2-1; V gene: TRBV6-5; CDR3 protein: CASWGRPYNEQFF
J gene: TRBJ2-7; V gene: TRBV11-3; CDR3 protein: CASSYGQGGYEQYF